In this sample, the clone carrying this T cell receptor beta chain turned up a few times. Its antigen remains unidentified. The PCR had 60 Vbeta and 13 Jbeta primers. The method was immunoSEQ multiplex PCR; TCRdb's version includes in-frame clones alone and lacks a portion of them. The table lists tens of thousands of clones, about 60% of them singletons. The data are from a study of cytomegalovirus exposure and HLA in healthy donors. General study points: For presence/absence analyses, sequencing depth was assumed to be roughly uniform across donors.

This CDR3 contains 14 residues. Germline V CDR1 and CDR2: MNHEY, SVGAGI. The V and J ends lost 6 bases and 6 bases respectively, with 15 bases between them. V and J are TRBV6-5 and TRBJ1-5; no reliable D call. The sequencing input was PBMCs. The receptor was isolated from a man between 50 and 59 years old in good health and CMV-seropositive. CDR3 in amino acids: CASSRLREGQPQHF. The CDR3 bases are TGTGCCAGCAGCCGCCTGCGGGAGGGTCAGCCCCAGCATTTT.